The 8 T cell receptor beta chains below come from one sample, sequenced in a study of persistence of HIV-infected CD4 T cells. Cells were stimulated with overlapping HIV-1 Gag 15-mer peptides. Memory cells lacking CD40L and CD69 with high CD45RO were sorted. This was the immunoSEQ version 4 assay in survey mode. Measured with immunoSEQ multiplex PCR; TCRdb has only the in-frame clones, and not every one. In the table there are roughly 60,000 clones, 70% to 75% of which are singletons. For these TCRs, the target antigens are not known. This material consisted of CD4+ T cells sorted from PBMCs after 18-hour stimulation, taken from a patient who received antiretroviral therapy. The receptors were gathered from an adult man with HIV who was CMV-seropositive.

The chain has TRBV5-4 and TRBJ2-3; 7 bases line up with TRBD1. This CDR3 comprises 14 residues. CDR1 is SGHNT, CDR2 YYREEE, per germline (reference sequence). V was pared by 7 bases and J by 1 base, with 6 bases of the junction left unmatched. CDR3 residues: CASARDRRTDTQYF. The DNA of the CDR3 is TGTGCCAGCGCCCGGGACAGACGCACAGATACGCAGTATTTT.

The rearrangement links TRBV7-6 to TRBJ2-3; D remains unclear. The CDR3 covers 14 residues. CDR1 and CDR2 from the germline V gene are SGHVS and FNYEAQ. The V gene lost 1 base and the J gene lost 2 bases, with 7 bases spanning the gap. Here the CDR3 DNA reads TGTGCCAGCAGCTTAGTAGGAACCACAGATACGCAGTATTTT. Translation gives CASSLVGTTDTQYF.

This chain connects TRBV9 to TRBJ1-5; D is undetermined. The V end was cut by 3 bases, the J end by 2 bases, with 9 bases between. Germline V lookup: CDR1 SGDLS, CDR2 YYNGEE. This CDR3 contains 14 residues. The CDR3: CASSAGAGNQPQHF. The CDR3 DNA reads TGTGCCAGCAGCGCCGGAGCTGGCAATCAGCCCCAGCATTTT.

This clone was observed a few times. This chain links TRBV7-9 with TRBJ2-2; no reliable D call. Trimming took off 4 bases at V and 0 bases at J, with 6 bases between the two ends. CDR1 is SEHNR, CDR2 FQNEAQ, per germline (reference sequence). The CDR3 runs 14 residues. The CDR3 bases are TGTGCCAGCAGCTGGGAATCGAACACCGGGGAGCTGTTTTTT. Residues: CASSWESNTGELFF.

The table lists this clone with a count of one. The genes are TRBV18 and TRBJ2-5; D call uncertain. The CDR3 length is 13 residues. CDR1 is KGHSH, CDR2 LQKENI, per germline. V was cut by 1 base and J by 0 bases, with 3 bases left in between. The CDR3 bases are TGTGCCAGCTCACCACGTTACCAAGAGACCCAGTACTTC. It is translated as CASSPRYQETQYF.

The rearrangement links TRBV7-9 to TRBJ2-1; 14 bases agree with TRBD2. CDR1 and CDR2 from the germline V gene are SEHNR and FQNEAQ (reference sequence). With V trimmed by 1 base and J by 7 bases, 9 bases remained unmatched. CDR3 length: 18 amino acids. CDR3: CASSLGTSGGPVGNEQFF. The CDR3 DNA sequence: TGTGCCAGCAGCTTAGGGACTAGCGGGGGGCCGGTTGGTAATGAGCAGTTCTTC.

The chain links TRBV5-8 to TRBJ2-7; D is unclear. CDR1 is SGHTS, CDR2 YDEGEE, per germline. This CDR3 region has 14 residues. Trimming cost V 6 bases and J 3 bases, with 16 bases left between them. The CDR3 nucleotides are TGTGCCAGCACCCCGGGCCCTTTCCACTACGAGCAGTACTTC. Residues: CASTPGPFHYEQYF. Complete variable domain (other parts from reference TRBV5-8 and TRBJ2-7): EAGVTQSPTHLIKTRGQQATLRCSPISGHTSVYWYQQALGLGLQFLLWYDEGEERNRGNFPPRFSGRQFPNYSSELNVNALELEDSALYLCASTPGPFHYEQYFGPGTRLTVT.

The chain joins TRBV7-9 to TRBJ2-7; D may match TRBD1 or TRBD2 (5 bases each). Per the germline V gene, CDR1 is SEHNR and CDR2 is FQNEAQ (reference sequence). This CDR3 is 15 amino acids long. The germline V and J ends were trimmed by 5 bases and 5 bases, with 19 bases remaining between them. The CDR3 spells CASSLRDGTPNEQYF. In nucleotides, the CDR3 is TGTGCCAGCAGCCTTCGGGACGGTACCCCCAACGAGCAGTACTTC.